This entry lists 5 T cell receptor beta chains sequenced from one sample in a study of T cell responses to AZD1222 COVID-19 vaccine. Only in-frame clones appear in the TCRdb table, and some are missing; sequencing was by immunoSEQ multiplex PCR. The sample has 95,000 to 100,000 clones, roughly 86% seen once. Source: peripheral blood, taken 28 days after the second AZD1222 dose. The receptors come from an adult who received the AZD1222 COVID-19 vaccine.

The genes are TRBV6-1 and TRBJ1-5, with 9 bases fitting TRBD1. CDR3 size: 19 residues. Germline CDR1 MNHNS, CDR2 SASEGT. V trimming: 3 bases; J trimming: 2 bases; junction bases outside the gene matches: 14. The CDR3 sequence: CASSEPATTRDRGNQPQHF. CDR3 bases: TGTGCCAGCAGTGAGCCAGCCACAACCCGGGACAGGGGCAATCAGCCCCAGCATTTT.

CDR3 DNA sequence: TGTGCCAGCCCGGTCTATGGGTACAATGAGCAGTTCTTC. This gives the protein CASPVYGYNEQFF. V gene TRBV6-5 combines with J gene TRBJ2-1; the D is unclear. Trimming removed 8 bases from V and 4 bases from J, with 12 bases in between. CDR3 size: 13 residues. Germline V lookup: CDR1 MNHEY, CDR2 SVGAGI.

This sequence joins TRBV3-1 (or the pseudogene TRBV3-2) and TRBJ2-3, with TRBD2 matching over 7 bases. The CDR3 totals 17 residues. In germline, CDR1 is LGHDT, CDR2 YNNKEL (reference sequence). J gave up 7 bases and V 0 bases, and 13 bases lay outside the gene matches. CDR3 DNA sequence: TGTGCCAGCAGCCAAGACTCTGCCGGGGGGTTCCGCAATACGCAGTATTTT. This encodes CASSQDSAGGFRNTQYF.

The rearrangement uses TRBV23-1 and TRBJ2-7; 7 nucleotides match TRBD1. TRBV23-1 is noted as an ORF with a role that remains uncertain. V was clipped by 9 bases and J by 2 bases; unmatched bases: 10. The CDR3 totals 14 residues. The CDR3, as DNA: TGCGCCAGAGCCATGGGACAGATAACCTACGAGCAGTACTTC. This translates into CARAMGQITYEQYF.

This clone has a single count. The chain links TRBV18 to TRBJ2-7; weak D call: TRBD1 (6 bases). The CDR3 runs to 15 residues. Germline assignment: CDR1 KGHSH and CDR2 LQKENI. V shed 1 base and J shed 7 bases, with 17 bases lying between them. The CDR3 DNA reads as TGTGCCAGCTCACCACAATACAGGGTAACGGGAGAGCAGTACTTC. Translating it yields CASSPQYRVTGEQYF.